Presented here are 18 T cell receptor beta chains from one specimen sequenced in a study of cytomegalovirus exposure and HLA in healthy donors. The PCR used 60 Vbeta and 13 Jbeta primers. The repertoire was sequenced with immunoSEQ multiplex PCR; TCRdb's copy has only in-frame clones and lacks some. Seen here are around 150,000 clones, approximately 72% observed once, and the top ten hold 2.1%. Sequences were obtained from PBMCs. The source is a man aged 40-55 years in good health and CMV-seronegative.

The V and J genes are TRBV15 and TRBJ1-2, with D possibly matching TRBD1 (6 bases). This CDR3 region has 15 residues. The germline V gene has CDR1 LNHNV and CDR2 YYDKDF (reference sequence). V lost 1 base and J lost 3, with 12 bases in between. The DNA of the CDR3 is TGTGCCACCAGCAGAGTCCCAGGGGATTACTATGGCTACACCTTC. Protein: CATSRVPGDYYGYTF.

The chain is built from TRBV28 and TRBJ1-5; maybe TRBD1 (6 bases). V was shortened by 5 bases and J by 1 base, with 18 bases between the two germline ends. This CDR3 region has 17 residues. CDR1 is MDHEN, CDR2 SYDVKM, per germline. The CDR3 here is CASSRGGARRSNQPQHF. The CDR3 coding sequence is TGTGCCAGCAGTCGAGGGGGGGCTAGAAGGAGCAATCAGCCCCAGCATTTT.

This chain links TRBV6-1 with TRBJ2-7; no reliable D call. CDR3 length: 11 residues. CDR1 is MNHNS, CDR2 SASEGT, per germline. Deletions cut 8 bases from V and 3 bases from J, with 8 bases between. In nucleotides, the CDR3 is TGTGCCAGCGAAGGAGTCTACGAGCAGTACTTC. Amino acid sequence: CASEGVYEQYF.

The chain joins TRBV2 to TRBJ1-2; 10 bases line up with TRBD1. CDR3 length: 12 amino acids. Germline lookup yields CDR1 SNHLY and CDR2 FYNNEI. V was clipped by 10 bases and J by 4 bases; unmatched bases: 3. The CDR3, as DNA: TGTGCCACCAGGACAGGGGGCTATGGCTACACCTTC. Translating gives CATRTGGYGYTF.

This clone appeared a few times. CDR3 nucleotide sequence: TGTGCCATCAGTGAGTTGGCCAGGGTAGACCAAGAGACCCAGTACTTC. It translates to CAISELARVDQETQYF. This chain joins TRBV10-3 and TRBJ2-5; weak D call: TRBD1 (5 bases). CDR3 length: 16 amino acids. Trimming removed 1 base at V and 0 bases at J, with 12 bases between. The germline CDR1 and CDR2 sequences are ENHRY and SYGVKD.

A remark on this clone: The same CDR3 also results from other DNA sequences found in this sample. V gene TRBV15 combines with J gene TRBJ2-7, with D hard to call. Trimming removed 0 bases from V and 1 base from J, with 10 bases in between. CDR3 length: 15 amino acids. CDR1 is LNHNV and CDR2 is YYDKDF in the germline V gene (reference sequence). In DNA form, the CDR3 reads TGTGCCACCAGCAGAGATCGTCCGGGTTCCTACGAGCAGTACTTC. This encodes CATSRDRPGSYEQYF. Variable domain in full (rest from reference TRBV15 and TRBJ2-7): DAMVIQNPRYQVTQFGKPVTLSCSQTLNHNVMYWYQQKSSQAPKLLFHYYDKDFNNEADTPDNFQSRRPNTSFCFLDIRSPGLGDTAMYLCATSRDRPGSYEQYFGPGTRLTVT.

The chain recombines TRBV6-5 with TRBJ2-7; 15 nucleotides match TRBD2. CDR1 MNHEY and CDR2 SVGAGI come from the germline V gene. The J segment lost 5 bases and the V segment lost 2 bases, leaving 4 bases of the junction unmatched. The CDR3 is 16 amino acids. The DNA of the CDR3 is TGTGCCAGCAGTTACGGGACTAGCGGGAGGTTGAACGAGCAGTACTTC. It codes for CASSYGTSGRLNEQYF.

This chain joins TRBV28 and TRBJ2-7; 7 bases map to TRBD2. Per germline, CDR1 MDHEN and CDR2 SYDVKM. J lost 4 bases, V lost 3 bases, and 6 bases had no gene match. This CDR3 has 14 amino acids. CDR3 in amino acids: CASSFAGEGYEQYF. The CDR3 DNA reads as TGTGCCAGCAGTTTCGCGGGAGAGGGGTACGAGCAGTACTTC.

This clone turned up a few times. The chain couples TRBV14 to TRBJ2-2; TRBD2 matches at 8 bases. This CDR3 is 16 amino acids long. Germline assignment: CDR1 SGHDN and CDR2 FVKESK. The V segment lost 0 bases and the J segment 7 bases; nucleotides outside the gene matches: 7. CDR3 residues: CASSQDHGRVSGELFF. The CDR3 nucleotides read TGTGCCAGCAGCCAAGATCACGGGAGGGTGAGCGGGGAGCTGTTTTTT.

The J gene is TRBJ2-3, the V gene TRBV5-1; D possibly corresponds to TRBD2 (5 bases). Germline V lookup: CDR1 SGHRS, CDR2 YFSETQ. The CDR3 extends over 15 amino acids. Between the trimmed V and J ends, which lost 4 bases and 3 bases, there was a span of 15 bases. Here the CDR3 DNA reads TGCGCCAGCAGCACCCTCGGAGCGGCAACAGATACGCAGTATTTT. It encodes CASSTLGAATDTQYF.

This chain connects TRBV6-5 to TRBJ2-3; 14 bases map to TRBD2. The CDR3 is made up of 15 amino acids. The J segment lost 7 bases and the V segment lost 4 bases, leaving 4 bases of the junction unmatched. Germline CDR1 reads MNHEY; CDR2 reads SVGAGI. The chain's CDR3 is CASSSGTSGGYTQYF. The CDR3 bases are TGTGCCAGCAGTTCCGGGACTAGCGGGGGTTATACGCAGTATTTT.

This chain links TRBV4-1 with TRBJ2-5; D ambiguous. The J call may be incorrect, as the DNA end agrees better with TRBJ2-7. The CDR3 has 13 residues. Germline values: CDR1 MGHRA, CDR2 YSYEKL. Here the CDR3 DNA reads TGCGCCAGCAGCCAAGTTCCCCGTCGCGAGCAGTACTTC. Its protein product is CASSQVPRREQYF.

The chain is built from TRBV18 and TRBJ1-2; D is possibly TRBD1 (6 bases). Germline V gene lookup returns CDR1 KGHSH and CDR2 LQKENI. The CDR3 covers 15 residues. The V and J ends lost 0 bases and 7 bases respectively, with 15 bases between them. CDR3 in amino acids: CASSPPTGPLFGYTF. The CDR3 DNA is TGTGCCAGCTCACCACCGACAGGACCTCTTTTTGGCTACACCTTC.

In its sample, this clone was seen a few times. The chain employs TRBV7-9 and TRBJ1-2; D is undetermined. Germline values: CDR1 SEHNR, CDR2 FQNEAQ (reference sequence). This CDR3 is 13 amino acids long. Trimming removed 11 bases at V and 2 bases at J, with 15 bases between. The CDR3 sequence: CASSTWENYGYTF. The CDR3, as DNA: TGTGCCTCCTCGACCTGGGAGAACTATGGCTACACCTTC.

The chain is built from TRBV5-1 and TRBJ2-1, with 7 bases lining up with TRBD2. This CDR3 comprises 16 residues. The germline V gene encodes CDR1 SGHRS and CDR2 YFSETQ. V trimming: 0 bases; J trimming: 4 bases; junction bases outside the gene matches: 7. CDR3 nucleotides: TGCGCCAGCAGCTTGGCGGGCGGGAGAACTTACAATGAGCAGTTCTTC. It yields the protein CASSLAGGRTYNEQFF.

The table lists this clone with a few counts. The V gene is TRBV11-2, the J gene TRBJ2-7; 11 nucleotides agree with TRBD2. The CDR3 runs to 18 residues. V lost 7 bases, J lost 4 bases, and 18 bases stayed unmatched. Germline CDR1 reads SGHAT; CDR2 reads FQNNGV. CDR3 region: CASTSLLSGRAGFYEQYF. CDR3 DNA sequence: TGTGCCAGCACCTCACTCCTTAGCGGGAGGGCCGGGTTTTACGAGCAGTACTTC.

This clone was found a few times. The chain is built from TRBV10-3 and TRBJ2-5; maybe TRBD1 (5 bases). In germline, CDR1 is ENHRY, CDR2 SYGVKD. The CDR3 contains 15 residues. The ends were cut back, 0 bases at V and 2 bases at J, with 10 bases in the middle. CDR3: CAISESYRGQETQYF. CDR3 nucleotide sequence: TGTGCCATCAGTGAGTCATATAGGGGTCAAGAGACCCAGTACTTC.

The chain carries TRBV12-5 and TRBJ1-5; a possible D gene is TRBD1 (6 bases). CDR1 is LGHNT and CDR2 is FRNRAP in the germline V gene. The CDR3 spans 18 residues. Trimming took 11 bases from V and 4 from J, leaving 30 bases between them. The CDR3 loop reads CAGPLGGAVRGPNQPQHF. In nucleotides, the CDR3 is TGTGCTGGCCCATTAGGGGGGGCGGTTCGAGGGCCTAATCAGCCCCAGCATTTT.